The 5 T cell receptor beta chains presented below share a single source sample, sequenced in a study of cytomegalovirus exposure and HLA in healthy donors. The PCR contained 60 Vbeta and 13 Jbeta primers. This table comes from immunoSEQ multiplex PCR, and its TCRdb copy is limited to in-frame clones, with some not included. The sample shows around 190,000 clones, around three quarters of them seen only once. Sequencing used PBMCs. These receptors all come from a man in his forties in good health and CMV-seronegative.

The chain couples TRBV18 to TRBJ1-1; the D gene is possibly TRBD1 (5 bases). Trimming removed 2 bases at V and 4 bases at J, with 8 bases between. Germline CDR1 reads KGHSH; CDR2 reads LQKENI. The CDR3 sequence is 13 residues long. The CDR3 reads CASSPDGATEAFF. For the CDR3, the DNA is TGTGCCAGCTCACCAGATGGGGCCACTGAAGCTTTCTTT.

A note on this clone: The germline gene is not matched at one end of the junction; a read error may be the cause. V is TRBV5-4 and J is TRBJ2-1; 13 nucleotides align to TRBD2. Germline V lookup: CDR1 SGHNT, CDR2 YYREEE (reference sequence). This CDR3 has 12 residues. CDR3 nucleotide sequence: TGTGCCAGCAGCGCGGGACTAGCGGGAAGGGTCTTC. The encoded protein is CASSAGLAGRVF.

This chain joins TRBV5-5 and TRBJ1-3, with TRBD1 matching 8 bases. J lost 1 base, V lost 4 bases, and 10 bases had no gene match. The CDR3 consists of 17 residues. CDR1 is SGHKS and CDR2 is YYEKEE in the germline V gene (reference sequence). The DNA of the CDR3 is TGTGCCAGCAGCCTAGGACAGGGTTCTAGGTCTGGAAACACCATATATTTT. This sequence encodes CASSLGQGSRSGNTIYF.

The V and J genes are TRBV28 and TRBJ2-5, with 7 bases lining up with TRBD2. This CDR3 has 15 residues. With V trimmed by 2 bases and J by 4 bases, 7 bases remained unmatched. Germline CDR1 reads MDHEN; CDR2 reads SYDVKM. CDR3 protein: CASSLGGSSSETQYF. DNA of the CDR3: TGTGCCAGCAGTTTAGGCGGGAGTTCGTCAGAGACCCAGTACTTC.

The J gene is TRBJ2-6, the V gene TRBV6-5, with no clear D. Germline CDR1 reads MNHEY; CDR2 reads SVGAGI. V was trimmed by 9 bases and J by 0 bases, leaving 12 bases between them. The CDR3 totals 15 residues. CDR3 in DNA: TGTGCCAGAGACACTTCCCTCTCTGGGGCCAACGTCCTGACTTTC. It yields the protein CARDTSLSGANVLTF.